What follows describes a single T cell receptor beta chain. Trimming shortened V by 0 bases and J by 8 bases, and 14 bases separated the two germline ends. The CDR3 is 15 amino acids. Germline CDR1 reads LNHNV; CDR2 reads YYDKDF (reference sequence). Regarding time point: baseline pretreatment blood. Sample treatment: 15 Gy SBRT to primary tumor, nephrectomy 4 weeks later. The entry originates in a study of radiation and T cells in renal cell carcinoma. Measured with immunoSEQ multiplex PCR; TCRdb has only the in-frame clones, and not every one. The sample carries 130,000 or so clones, 83% recorded once.

The TCR originated in a woman in her forties or fifties with renal cell carcinoma. The chain combines TRBV15 with TRBJ1-3, with D possibly matching TRBD1 (5 bases). Material: blood, obtained from a patient whose treatment included radiotherapy and nephrectomy. The CDR3 DNA follows: TGTGCCACCAGCAGAGATTTACAGGTTGGGGACACCATATATTTT. It is translated as CATSRDLQVGDTIYF.